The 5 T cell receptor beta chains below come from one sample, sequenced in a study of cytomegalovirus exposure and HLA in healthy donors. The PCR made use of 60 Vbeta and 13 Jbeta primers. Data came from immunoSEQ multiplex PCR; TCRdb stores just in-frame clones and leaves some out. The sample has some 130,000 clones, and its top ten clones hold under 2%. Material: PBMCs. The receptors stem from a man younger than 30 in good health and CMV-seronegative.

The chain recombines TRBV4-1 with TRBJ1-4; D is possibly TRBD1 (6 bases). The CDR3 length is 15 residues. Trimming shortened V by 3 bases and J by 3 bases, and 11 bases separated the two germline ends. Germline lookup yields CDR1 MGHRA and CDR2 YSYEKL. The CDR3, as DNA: TGCGCCAGCAGCCATATATCAGGGGCTAATGAAAAACTGTTTTTT. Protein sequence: CASSHISGANEKLFF.

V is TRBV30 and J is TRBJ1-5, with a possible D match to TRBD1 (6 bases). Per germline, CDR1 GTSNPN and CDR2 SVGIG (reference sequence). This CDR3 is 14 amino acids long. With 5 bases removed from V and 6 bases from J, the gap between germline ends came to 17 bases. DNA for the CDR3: TGTGCCTGGGCTAGGACAGATACGGGTCAGCCCCAGCATTTT. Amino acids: CAWARTDTGQPQHF.

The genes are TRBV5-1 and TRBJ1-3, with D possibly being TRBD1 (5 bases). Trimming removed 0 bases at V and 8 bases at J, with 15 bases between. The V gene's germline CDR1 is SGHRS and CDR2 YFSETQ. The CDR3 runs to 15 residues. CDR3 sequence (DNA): TGCGCCAGCAGCTTGGCCAGGGATCCGCTGGACACCATATATTTT. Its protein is CASSLARDPLDTIYF.

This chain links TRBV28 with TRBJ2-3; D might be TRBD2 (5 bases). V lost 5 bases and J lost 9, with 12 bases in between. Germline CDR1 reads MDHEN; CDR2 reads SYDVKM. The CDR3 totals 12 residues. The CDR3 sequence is CASSVTWETQYF. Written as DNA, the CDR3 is TGTGCCAGCAGTGTTACTTGGGAGACGCAGTATTTT.

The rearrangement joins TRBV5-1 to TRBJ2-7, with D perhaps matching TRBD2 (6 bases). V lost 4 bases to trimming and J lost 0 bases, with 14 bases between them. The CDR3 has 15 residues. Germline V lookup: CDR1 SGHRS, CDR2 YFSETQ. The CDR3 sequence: CASSHSEGRSYEQYF. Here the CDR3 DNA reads TGCGCCAGCAGCCACTCGGAGGGCCGCTCCTACGAGCAGTACTTC.